Shown below are 27 T cell receptor beta chains from a single sample sequenced in a study of OX40 agonist ivuxolimab in advanced cancers. Profiled with immunoSEQ multiplex PCR; TCRdb holds only in-frame clones, not every one. The profile shows tens of thousands of clones, 80% of them singletons. This material consisted of CD4+ or CD8+ T cells sorted from blood, taken in a trial of the OX40 agonist ivuxolimab. The receptors derive from an adult with an advanced solid tumor such as melanoma, head and neck, liver or kidney cancer.

V is TRBV19 and J is TRBJ2-5; D gene ambiguous. This CDR3 contains 14 residues. Trimming pared 4 bases from V and 2 bases from J, leaving 11 bases between. Germline V gene data show CDR1 as LNHDA and CDR2 as SQIVND (reference sequence). For the CDR3, the DNA is TGTGCCAGTAGTAAAGGAACATCGCAAGAGACCCAGTACTTC. Translation gives CASSKGTSQETQYF.

The genes are TRBV7-2 and TRBJ2-6; the D gene is possibly TRBD2 (6 bases). Trimming cost V 1 base and J 2 bases, with 9 bases left between them. CDR3 length: 16 amino acids. Germline V gene sequence: CDR1 SGHTA, CDR2 FQGNSA. CDR3 DNA sequence: TGTGCCAGCAGCTTAGGGCCGGGGGCTGGGGCCAACGTCCTGACTTTC. Translation: CASSLGPGAGANVLTF.

The chain is built from TRBV30 and TRBJ2-3; maybe TRBD1 (6 bases). V dropped 0 bases and J dropped 3 bases, with 13 bases sitting between them. The CDR3 is 15 amino acids. Germline loops: CDR1 GTSNPN, CDR2 SVGIG (reference sequence). CDR3 protein: CAWSVGTGSTDTQYF. The CDR3 DNA reads TGTGCCTGGAGTGTCGGAACAGGGAGTACAGATACGCAGTATTTT.

This chain uses TRBV15 with TRBJ2-4; TRBD2 might be the D (6 bases). Between the trimmed V and J ends, which lost 0 bases and 7 bases, there was a span of 22 bases. The germline gives CDR1 LNHNV, CDR2 YYDKDF (reference sequence). CDR3 length: 18 residues. CDR3 protein: CATSRDRGGIRAQNIQYF. CDR3 in DNA: TGTGCCACCAGCAGAGATCGAGGAGGGATAAGGGCCCAGAACATTCAGTACTTC.

V usage is TRBV7-2 and J usage is TRBJ2-5; the D gene could be TRBD1 or TRBD2 (5 bases each). The V end was cut by 4 bases, the J end by 5 bases, with 17 bases between. This CDR3 comprises 15 residues. Germline CDR1 SGHTA, CDR2 FQGNSA. CDR3 coding DNA: TGTGCCAGCAGCTCTAACACTGGGGGTTTCGAGACCCAGTACTTC. This codes for CASSSNTGGFETQYF.

Only one count was recorded for this clone. The chain is built from TRBV9 and TRBJ1-6; D not certain. Germline assignment: CDR1 SGDLS and CDR2 YYNGEE. The length of the CDR3 is 15 residues. V lost 0 bases and J lost 6, with 10 bases in between. CDR3 coding DNA: TGTGCCAGCAGCGTAGCGTACTCATCTAATTCACCCCTCCACTTT. It translates to CASSVAYSSNSPLHF. Filled out from reference TRBV9 and TRBJ1-6, the complete variable domain reads DSGVTQTPKHLITATGQRVTLRCSPRSGDLSVYWYQQSLDQGLQFLIQYYNGEERAKGNILERFSAQQFPDLHSELNLSSLELGDSALYFCASSVAYSSNSPLHFGNGTRLTVT.

The chain carries TRBV5-4 and TRBJ1-2; D is ambiguous. The V gene's germline CDR1 is SGHNT and CDR2 YYREEE (reference sequence). The CDR3 is 13 amino acids. V was trimmed by 5 bases and J by 4 bases, leaving 12 bases between them. CDR3 in DNA: TGTGCCAGCAGTCATGACACTTTCTATGGCTACACCTTC. Its translation is CASSHDTFYGYTF. Full variable domain (remainder filled in from reference TRBV5-4 and TRBJ1-2): ETGVTQSPTHLIKTRGQQVTLRCSSQSGHNTVSWYQQALGQGPQFIFQYYREEENGRGNFPPRFSGLQFPNYSSELNVNALELDDSALYLCASSHDTFYGYTFGSGTRLTVV.

This chain joins TRBV7-2 and TRBJ2-7, with a possible D match to TRBD1 (7 bases). Germline loops: CDR1 SGHTA, CDR2 FQGNSA. V was cut by 5 bases and J by 6 bases, with 23 bases left in between. The CDR3 runs to 16 residues. The CDR3 bases are TGTGCCAGCAGCCTAAGCCCGGCAGGGGGGATGGTCGAGCAGTACTTC. Residues: CASSLSPAGGMVEQYF.

This clone has just a few counts. The CDR3 here is CASSPSAGTNFFEQFF. CDR3 bases: TGTGCCAGCTCACCGTCCGCCGGGACTAACTTCTTTGAGCAGTTCTTC. The chain carries TRBV18 and TRBJ2-1; 7 bases map to TRBD2. The V gene end was trimmed by 3 bases and the J gene end by 9 bases; junction bases not matched to a gene: 14. The germline gives CDR1 KGHSH, CDR2 LQKENI. This CDR3 spans 16 amino acids.

The chain couples TRBV7-2 to TRBJ1-5; D is unclear. The CDR3 totals 13 residues. Trimming took 2 bases from V and 4 from J, leaving 6 bases between them. CDR1 and CDR2 (germline): SGHTA, FQGNSA. The CDR3 here is CASSLRGNQPQHF. The CDR3 nucleotides read TGTGCCAGCAGCTTACGAGGAAATCAGCCCCAGCATTTT.

V gene TRBV19 combines with J gene TRBJ1-5, with 11 nucleotides matching TRBD1. This CDR3 spans 21 amino acids. Looked up from germline, CDR1 is LNHDA and CDR2 is SQIVND (reference sequence). Trimming removed 5 bases from V and 2 bases from J; junction bases left unmatched: 20. The CDR3 spells CASSSPSGTGGPGGGNQPQHF. The CDR3 DNA is TGTGCCAGTAGTTCTCCTTCCGGGACAGGGGGTCCGGGAGGAGGCAATCAGCCCCAGCATTTT.

This rearrangement joins TRBV15 to TRBJ2-3; the D gene could be TRBD1 or TRBD2 (5 bases each). The CDR3 runs to 16 residues. Trimming left V 0 bases short and J 1 base short, with 11 bases between. CDR1 and CDR2 (germline): LNHNV, YYDKDF (reference sequence). CDR3 residues: CATSRDRGAGTDTQYF. The CDR3 nucleotides are TGTGCCACCAGCAGAGATCGGGGCGCGGGCACAGATACGCAGTATTTT. Variable domain in full (rest from reference TRBV15 and TRBJ2-3): DAMVIQNPRYQVTQFGKPVTLSCSQTLNHNVMYWYQQKSSQAPKLLFHYYDKDFNNEADTPDNFQSRRPNTSFCFLDIRSPGLGDTAMYLCATSRDRGAGTDTQYFGPGTRLTVL.

This chain uses TRBV27 with TRBJ2-5, with 11 bases fitting TRBD1. The CDR3 has 15 amino acids. The junction had 6 bases not matched to a gene; V was cut back by 2 bases and J by 7 bases. CDR1 is MNHEY, CDR2 SMNVEV, per germline (reference sequence). The CDR3, as DNA: TGTGCCAGCAGTTTAGGACAGGGGGCTAGGTTGACCCAGTACTTC. It encodes CASSLGQGARLTQYF.

The chain is built from TRBV5-1 and TRBJ1-1, with D possibly TRBD1 on 5 matching bases. The V gene lost 5 bases and the J gene lost 3 bases, with 14 bases spanning the gap. The CDR3 runs 14 residues. Germline CDR1 SGHRS, CDR2 YFSETQ. The CDR3 protein is CASRSGFGDTEAFF. DNA for the CDR3: TGCGCCAGCAGATCAGGGTTCGGGGACACTGAAGCTTTCTTT.

The V gene is TRBV7-2, the J gene TRBJ2-7, with 10 bases that match TRBD2. The CDR3 loop spans 14 amino acids. CDR1 is SGHTA, CDR2 FQGNSA, per germline. The V and J ends lost 2 bases and 6 bases, in that order; junction bases with no gene match: 4. For the CDR3, the DNA is TGTGCCAGCAGCTTAAGCGGGAGGGGGCCCGAGCAGTACTTC. This encodes CASSLSGRGPEQYF. Complete variable domain (other parts from reference TRBV7-2 and TRBJ2-7): GAGVSQSPSNKVTEKGKDVELRCDPISGHTALYWYRQSLGQGLEFLIYFQGNSAPDKSGLPSDRFSAERTGGSVSTLTIQRTQQEDSAVYLCASSLSGRGPEQYFGPGTRLTVT.

The chain combines TRBV28 with TRBJ1-5, with D uncertain. With 5 bases removed from V and 3 bases from J, the gap between germline ends came to 11 bases. The CDR3 is 14 residues long. From germline, CDR1 is MDHEN and CDR2 SYDVKM. The CDR3 loop is CASSRVQFNQPQHF. The CDR3 DNA reads as TGTGCCAGCAGTCGGGTACAGTTCAATCAGCCCCAGCATTTT.

This clone was detected only once. The rearrangement joins TRBV9 to TRBJ1-1; D perhaps matches TRBD1 (5 bases). From germline, CDR1 is SGDLS and CDR2 YYNGEE. This CDR3 is 15 amino acids long. The ends were cut back, 6 bases at V and 0 bases at J, with 15 bases in the middle. CDR3 amino acids: CASTLSGTLNTEAFF. CDR3 coding DNA: TGTGCCAGCACCCTTTCCGGGACCCTGAACACTGAAGCTTTCTTT.

The chain couples TRBV7-9 to TRBJ2-5; maybe TRBD1 (6 bases). Germline V gene lookup returns CDR1 SEHNR and CDR2 FQNEAQ (reference sequence). V lost 1 base, J lost 5 bases, and 11 bases lay in between. The CDR3 covers 14 residues. The CDR3 region is CASSLGAGDETQYF. In nucleotides, the CDR3 is TGTGCCAGCAGCTTAGGCGCAGGGGATGAGACCCAGTACTTC. The full variable domain, with the rest looked up from reference TRBV7-9 and TRBJ2-5, is DTGVSQNPRHKITKRGQNVTFRCDPISEHNRLYWYRQTLGQGPEFLTYFQNEAQLEKSRLLSDRFSAERPKGSFSTLEIQRTEQGDSAMYLCASSLGAGDETQYFGPGTRLLVL.

This chain connects TRBV6-5 to TRBJ1-4, with 7 positions matching TRBD1. Trimming removed 2 bases from V and 2 bases from J; junction bases left unmatched: 5. The CDR3 contains 16 residues. Germline CDR1 and CDR2: MNHEY and SVGAGI. The CDR3 here is CASSYALQGTNEKLFF. The CDR3 DNA reads as TGTGCCAGCAGTTACGCCCTACAGGGGACTAATGAAAAACTGTTTTTT.

V usage is TRBV4-3 and J usage is TRBJ1-1; no reliable D call. V was pared by 7 bases and J by 2 bases, with 8 bases between. This CDR3 is 12 amino acids long. Per the germline V gene, CDR1 is LGHNA and CDR2 is YSLEER. CDR3 protein: CASKYGNTEAFF. CDR3 sequence (DNA): TGCGCCAGCAAGTACGGAAACACTGAAGCTTTCTTT.

The chain carries TRBV9 and TRBJ1-5; 7 bases map to TRBD1. This CDR3 is 15 amino acids long. CDR1 is SGDLS and CDR2 is YYNGEE in the germline V gene. J gave up 4 bases and V 0 bases, and 4 bases lay outside the gene matches. DNA for the CDR3: TGTGCCAGCAGCGTAGGGGACAGTCTTAATCAGCCCCAGCATTTT. Protein: CASSVGDSLNQPQHF.

V is TRBV21-1 and J is TRBJ1-5. TRBV21-1 is a known pseudogene. The CDR3 has 12 amino acids. This CDR3 is CASTNSNQPQHF. In DNA, the CDR3 is TGTGCCAGCACCAATAGCAATCAGCCCCAGCATTTT.

V and J are TRBV12-5 and TRBJ1-6; D gene uncertain. CDR3 size: 12 residues. Germline values: CDR1 LGHNT, CDR2 FRNRAP. V lost 3 bases to trimming and J lost 10 bases, with 7 bases between them. The CDR3 sequence: CASGLGPSPLHF. The CDR3 nucleotides are TGTGCTAGTGGTTTAGGTCCGTCACCCCTCCACTTT.

The chain couples TRBV6-6 to TRBJ2-3; D may correspond to TRBD1 or TRBD2 (5 bases each). This CDR3 is 14 amino acids long. The V gene lost 8 bases and the J gene lost 2 bases, with 14 bases spanning the gap. CDR1 and CDR2 from the germline V gene are MNHNY and SVGAGI (reference sequence). The CDR3 protein is CASSTGLPTDTQYF. CDR3 DNA: TGTGCCAGCTCCACGGGGCTCCCCACAGATACGCAGTATTTT.

The chain employs TRBV27 and TRBJ2-2, with D possibly TRBD2 on 7 matching bases. Looked up from germline, CDR1 is MNHEY and CDR2 is SMNVEV (reference sequence). The CDR3 is 15 residues long. Deletions cut 8 bases from V and 3 bases from J, with 16 bases between. The CDR3 nucleotides read TGTGCCAGCTCCTCGGGGGGCCCCCACACCGGGGAGCTGTTTTTT. This gives the protein CASSSGGPHTGELFF.

The CDR3 DNA reads as TGTGCCAGCGGGGAGCGAACCACCGGGGAGCTGTTTTTT. It is translated as CASGERTTGELFF. This chain uses TRBV2 with TRBJ2-2; the D gene is possibly TRBD2 (5 bases). CDR3 length: 13 amino acids. In germline, CDR1 is SNHLY, CDR2 FYNNEI. The V end was cut by 8 bases, the J end by 4 bases, with 11 bases between.

J is TRBJ2-3 and V is TRBV28; D remains ambiguous. This CDR3 comprises 12 residues. The germline V and J ends were trimmed by 3 bases and 7 bases, with 8 bases remaining between them. Per the germline V gene, CDR1 is MDHEN and CDR2 is SYDVKM. The CDR3 protein is CASSFYRNTQYF. CDR3 in DNA: TGTGCCAGCAGTTTTTATCGAAATACGCAGTATTTT.